Below, one T cell receptor beta chain is given with its context. Antigen: not known. Using immunoSEQ multiplex PCR, the repertoire was profiled, and TCRdb retains in-frame clones only, with some absent. In the table there are 9,000 to 15,000 clones, about 70% of which are singletons. This entry is derived from a study of tumor-infiltrating lymphocytes in localized non-small cell lung cancer. Findings and limits, study-wide: Available tissue quantity limited TCR sequencing to a patient subset. Immunotypes IM1 and IM2 had similar TCR-derived T-cell fractions. Different pieces of the same tissue were used for each assay. TCRbeta sequencing showed higher T cell infiltration in tumors than uninvolved lung.

The length of the CDR3 is 13 residues. V lost 5 bases and J lost 4, with 11 bases in between. Germline values: CDR1 PRHDT, CDR2 FYEKMQ (reference sequence). The sequencing sample was made of uninvolved lung tissue not adjacent to the tumor. The sequence derives from a human donor with non-small cell lung cancer. The rearrangement uses TRBV13 and TRBJ2-5; no clear D. CDR3 region: CASSVALIETQYF. CDR3 nucleotides: TGTGCCAGCAGCGTGGCCCTTATAGAGACCCAGTACTTC.